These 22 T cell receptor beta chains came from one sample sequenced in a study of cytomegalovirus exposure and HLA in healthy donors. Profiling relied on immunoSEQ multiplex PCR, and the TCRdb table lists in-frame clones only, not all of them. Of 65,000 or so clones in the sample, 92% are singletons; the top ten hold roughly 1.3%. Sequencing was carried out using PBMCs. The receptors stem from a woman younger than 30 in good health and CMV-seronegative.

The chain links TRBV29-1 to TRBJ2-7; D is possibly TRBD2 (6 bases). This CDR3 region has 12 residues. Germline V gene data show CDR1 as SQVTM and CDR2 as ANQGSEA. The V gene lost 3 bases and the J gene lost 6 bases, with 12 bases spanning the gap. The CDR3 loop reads CSVEEGRGEQYF. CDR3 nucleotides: TGCAGCGTTGAGGAGGGCCGGGGCGAGCAGTACTTC.

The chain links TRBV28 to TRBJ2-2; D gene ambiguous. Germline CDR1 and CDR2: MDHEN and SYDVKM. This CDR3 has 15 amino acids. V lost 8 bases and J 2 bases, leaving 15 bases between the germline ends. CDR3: CASGGDSLNTGELFF. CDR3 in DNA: TGTGCCAGCGGTGGTGATAGCCTCAACACCGGGGAGCTGTTTTTT.

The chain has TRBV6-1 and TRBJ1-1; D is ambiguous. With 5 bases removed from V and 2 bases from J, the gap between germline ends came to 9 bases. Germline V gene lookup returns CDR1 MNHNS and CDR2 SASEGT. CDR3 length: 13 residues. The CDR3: CASSPLRNTEAFF. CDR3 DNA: TGTGCCAGCAGTCCTCTCAGAAACACTGAAGCTTTCTTT.

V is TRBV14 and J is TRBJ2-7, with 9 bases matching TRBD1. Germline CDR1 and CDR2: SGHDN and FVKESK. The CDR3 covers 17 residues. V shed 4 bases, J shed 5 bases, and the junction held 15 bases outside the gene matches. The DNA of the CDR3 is TGTGCCAGCAGCCCCAGGACAGGGGTGGGACCCTCGGACGAGCAGTACTTC. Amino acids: CASSPRTGVGPSDEQYF.

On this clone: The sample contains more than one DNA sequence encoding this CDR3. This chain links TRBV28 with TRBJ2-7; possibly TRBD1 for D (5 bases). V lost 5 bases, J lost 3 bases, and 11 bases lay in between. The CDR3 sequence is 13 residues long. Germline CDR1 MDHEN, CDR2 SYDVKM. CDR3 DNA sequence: TGTGCCAGCAGTCTCGGACACAACTACGAGCAGTACTTC. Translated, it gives CASSLGHNYEQYF.

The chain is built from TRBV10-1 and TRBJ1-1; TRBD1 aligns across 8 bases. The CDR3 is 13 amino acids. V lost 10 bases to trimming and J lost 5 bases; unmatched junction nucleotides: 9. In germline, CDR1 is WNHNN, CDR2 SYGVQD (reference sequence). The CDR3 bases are TGCGCCACAAGGACAGGGCTGGGAACTGAAGCTTTCTTT. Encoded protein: CATRTGLGTEAFF.

The CDR3, as DNA: TGCAGTCCCCAGGGTTTTGCTGAAGCTTTCTTT. It yields the protein CSPQGFAEAFF. This chain uses TRBV20-1 with TRBJ1-1, with D perhaps matching TRBD1 (5 bases). V gave up 8 bases and J gave up 6 bases, with 13 bases separating them. CDR1 is DFQATT, CDR2 SNEGSKA, per germline (reference sequence). This CDR3 is built from 11 residues.

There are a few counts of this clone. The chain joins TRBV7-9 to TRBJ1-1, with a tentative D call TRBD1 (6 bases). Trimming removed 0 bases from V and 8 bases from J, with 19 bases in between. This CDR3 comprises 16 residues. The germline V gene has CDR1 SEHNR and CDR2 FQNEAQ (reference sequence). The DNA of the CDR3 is TGTGCCAGCAGCTTAGCGCTTTGGACAGAGACCACCGAAGCTTTCTTT. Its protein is CASSLALWTETTEAFF.

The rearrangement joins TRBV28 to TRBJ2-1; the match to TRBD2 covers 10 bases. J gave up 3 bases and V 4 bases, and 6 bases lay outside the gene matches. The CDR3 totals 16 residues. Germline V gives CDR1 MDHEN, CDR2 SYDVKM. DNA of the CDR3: TGTGCCAGCAGTTCCCTAGCGGGAGAGGGCTACAATGAGCAGTTCTTC. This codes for CASSSLAGEGYNEQFF.

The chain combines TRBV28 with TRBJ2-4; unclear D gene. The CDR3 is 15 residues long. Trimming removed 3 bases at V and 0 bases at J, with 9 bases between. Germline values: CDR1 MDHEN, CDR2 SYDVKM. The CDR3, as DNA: TGTGCCAGCAGTTTTGGCGGTACAGCCAAAAACATTCAGTACTTC. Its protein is CASSFGGTAKNIQYF.

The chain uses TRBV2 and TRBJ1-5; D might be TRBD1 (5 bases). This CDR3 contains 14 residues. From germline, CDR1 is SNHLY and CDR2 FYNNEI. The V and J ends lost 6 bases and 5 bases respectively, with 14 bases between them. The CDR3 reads CASRDDSEYQPQHF. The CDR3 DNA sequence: TGTGCCAGCAGGGATGACAGTGAATATCAGCCCCAGCATTTT.

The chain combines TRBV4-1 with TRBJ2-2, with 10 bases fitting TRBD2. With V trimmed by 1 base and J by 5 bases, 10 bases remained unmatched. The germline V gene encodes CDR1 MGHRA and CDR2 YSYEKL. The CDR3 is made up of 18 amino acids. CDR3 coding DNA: TGCGCCAGCAGCCAAGGGCGGGCTAGCGGGAGAGGGACCGGGGAGCTGTTTTTT. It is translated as CASSQGRASGRGTGELFF.

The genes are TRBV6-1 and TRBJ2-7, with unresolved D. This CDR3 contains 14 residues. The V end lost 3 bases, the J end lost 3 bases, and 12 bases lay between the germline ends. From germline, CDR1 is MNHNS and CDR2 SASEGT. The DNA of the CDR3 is TGTGCCAGCAGTGATTTGGGCCAAGGCTACGAGCAGTACTTC. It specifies CASSDLGQGYEQYF.

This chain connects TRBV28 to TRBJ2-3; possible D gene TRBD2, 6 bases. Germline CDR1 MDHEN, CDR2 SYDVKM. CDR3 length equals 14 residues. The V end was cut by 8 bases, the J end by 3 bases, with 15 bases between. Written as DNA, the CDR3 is TGTGCCAGCGCTGTCGGGAGCCGGACAGATACGCAGTATTTT. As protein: CASAVGSRTDTQYF. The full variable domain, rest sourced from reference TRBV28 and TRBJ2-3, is DVKVTQSSRYLVKRTGEKVFLECVQDMDHENMFWYRQDPGLGLRLIYFSYDVKMKEKGDIPEGYSVSREKKERFSLILESASTNQTSMYLCASAVGSRTDTQYFGPGTRLTVL.

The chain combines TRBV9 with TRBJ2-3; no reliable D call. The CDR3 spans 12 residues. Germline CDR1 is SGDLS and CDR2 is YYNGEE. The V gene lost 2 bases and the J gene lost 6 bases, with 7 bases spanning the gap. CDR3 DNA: TGTGCCAGCAGCGTCCGAGCGGATACGCAGTATTTT. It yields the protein CASSVRADTQYF.

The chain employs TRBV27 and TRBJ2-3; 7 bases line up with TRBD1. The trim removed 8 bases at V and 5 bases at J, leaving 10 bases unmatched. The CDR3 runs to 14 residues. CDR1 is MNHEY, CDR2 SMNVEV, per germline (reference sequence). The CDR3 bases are TGTGCCAGCGTTGGTAGGGGGCTCGGAGATACGCAGTATTTT. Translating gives CASVGRGLGDTQYF.

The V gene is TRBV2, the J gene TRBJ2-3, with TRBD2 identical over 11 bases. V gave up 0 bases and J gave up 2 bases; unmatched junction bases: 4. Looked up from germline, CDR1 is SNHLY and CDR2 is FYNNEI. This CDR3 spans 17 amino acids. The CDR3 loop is CASSEASGLAVTDTQYF. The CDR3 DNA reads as TGTGCCAGCAGTGAAGCATCGGGACTAGCGGTCACAGATACGCAGTATTTT. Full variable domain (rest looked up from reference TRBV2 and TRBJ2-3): EPEVTQTPSHQVTQMGQEVILRCVPISNHLYFYWYRQILGQKVEFLVSFYNNEISEKSEIFDDQFSVERPDGSNFTLKIRSTKLEDSAMYFCASSEASGLAVTDTQYFGPGTRLTVL.

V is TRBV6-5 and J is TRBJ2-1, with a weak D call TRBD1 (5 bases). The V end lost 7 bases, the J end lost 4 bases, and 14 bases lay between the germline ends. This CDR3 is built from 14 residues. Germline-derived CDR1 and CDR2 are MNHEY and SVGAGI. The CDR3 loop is CASNRAGLYNEQFF. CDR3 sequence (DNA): TGTGCCAGCAATCGGGCAGGGTTGTACAATGAGCAGTTCTTC.

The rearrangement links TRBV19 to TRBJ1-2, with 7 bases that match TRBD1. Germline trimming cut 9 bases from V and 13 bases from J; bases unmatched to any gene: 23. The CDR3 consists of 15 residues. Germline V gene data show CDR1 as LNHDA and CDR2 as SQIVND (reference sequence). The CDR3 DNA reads TGTGCCAGCACCAGAAGTGGGGTCCAAGCGAGGGGGCCCACCTTC. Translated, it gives CASTRSGVQARGPTF.

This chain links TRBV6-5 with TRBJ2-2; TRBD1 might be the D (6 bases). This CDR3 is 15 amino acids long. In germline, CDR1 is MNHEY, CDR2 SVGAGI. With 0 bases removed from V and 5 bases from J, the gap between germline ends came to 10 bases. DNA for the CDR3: TGTGCCAGCAGTTACTCGTCAGGGGTTACCGGGGAGCTGTTTTTT. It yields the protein CASSYSSGVTGELFF.

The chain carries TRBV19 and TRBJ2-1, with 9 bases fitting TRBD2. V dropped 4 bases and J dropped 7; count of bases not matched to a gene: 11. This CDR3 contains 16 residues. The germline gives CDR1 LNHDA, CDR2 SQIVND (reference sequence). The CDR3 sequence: CASSTPRVAGVNEQFF. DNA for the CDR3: TGTGCCAGTAGTACCCCCAGGGTAGCGGGAGTTAATGAGCAGTTCTTC.

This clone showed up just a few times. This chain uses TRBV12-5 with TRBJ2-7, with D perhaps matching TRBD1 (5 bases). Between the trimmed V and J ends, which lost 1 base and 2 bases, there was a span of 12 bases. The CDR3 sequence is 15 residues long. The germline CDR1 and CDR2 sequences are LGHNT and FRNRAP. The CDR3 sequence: CASGLAGSGAYEQYF. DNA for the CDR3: TGTGCTAGTGGTTTGGCAGGGTCTGGGGCCTACGAGCAGTACTTC.